The 8 T cell receptor beta chains in this list originate from one sample, sequenced in a study of blood T cell repertoires in COVID-19. The assay was immunoSEQ multiplex PCR, and TCRdb's table has in-frame clones only and misses some. The sample contains approximately 300,000 clones, roughly 90% of which appear only once. Sequenced sample: PBMCs or T cells enriched from blood (not recorded which). All receptors come from a woman aged 25 to 39 who had recovered from COVID-19.

The chain uses TRBV5-4 and TRBJ2-7; 12 nucleotides line up with TRBD2. Germline CDR1 is SGHNT and CDR2 is YYREEE (reference sequence). Losses at the gene ends were 4 bases for V and 4 bases for J; bases not matched to a gene: 6. The CDR3 spans 15 residues. The CDR3 loop is CASSPRLAGVYEQYF. The CDR3 bases are TGTGCCAGCAGCCCCCGACTAGCGGGGGTTTACGAGCAGTACTTC.

V usage is TRBV11-2 and J usage is TRBJ1-5; 7 bases match TRBD1. J was trimmed by 5 bases and V by 5 bases; bases with no gene match: 9. Germline V gene sequence: CDR1 SGHAT, CDR2 FQNNGV. The length of the CDR3 is 15 residues. This CDR3 is CASSLLTGRDQPQHF. In DNA form, the CDR3 reads TGTGCCAGCAGCCTCCTGACAGGGCGCGATCAGCCCCAGCATTTT.

This rearrangement joins TRBV30 to TRBJ1-2; D is perhaps TRBD1 (5 bases). CDR3 length equals 14 residues. Germline V gene sequence: CDR1 GTSNPN, CDR2 SVGIG (reference sequence). V dropped 7 bases and J dropped 4 bases, with 19 bases sitting between them. This chain's CDR3 is CAFDQGSLTYGYTF. The CDR3 nucleotides read TGTGCCTTCGACCAGGGAAGCTTAACCTATGGCTACACCTTC.

The chain joins TRBV5-1 to TRBJ2-5; D ambiguous. The germline CDR1 and CDR2 sequences are SGHRS and YFSETQ. This CDR3 is 14 amino acids long. The ends were cut back, 0 bases at V and 4 bases at J, with 10 bases in the middle. The CDR3 DNA is TGCGCCAGCAGCTTGGTCCCAGGTCCAGAGACCCAGTACTTC. The encoded protein is CASSLVPGPETQYF.

The chain recombines TRBV28 with TRBJ2-1; D remains unclear. CDR3 length: 12 residues. Per the germline V gene, CDR1 is MDHEN and CDR2 is SYDVKM. V was shortened by 6 bases and J by 4 bases, with 7 bases between the two germline ends. The DNA of the CDR3 is TGTGCCAGCAGGGAACAGTACAATGAGCAGTTCTTC. It translates to CASREQYNEQFF.

In the case of this clone: The junction does not match germline at one end; this may be a read error. The chain combines TRBV30 with TRBJ1-1, with unresolved D. The CDR3 runs 13 residues. Per the germline V gene, CDR1 is GTSNPN and CDR2 is SVGIG (reference sequence). CDR3 region: CASTGLGNSEAFF. For the CDR3, the DNA is TGTGCCTCCACGGGGTTGGGGAACTCTGAAGCTTTCTTT.

The V call is TRBV6-2 or TRBV6-3, the J call TRBJ1-5; unclear D gene. Trimming shortened V by 6 bases and J by 0 bases, and 9 bases separated the two germline ends. The germline V gene has CDR1 MNHEY and CDR2 SVGEGT. This CDR3 has 14 residues. For the CDR3, the DNA is TGTGCCAGCAGCCCCCACTATAGCAATCAGCCCCAGCATTTT. As protein: CASSPHYSNQPQHF.

As to this clone: Other DNA sequences in the sample encode the same CDR3. The rearrangement uses TRBV18 and TRBJ2-3; 12 nucleotides match TRBD2. V lost 3 bases and J lost 5; bases outside the gene matches: 0. The CDR3 spans 14 residues. Germline V gene lookup returns CDR1 KGHSH and CDR2 LQKENI. In DNA, the CDR3 is TGTGCCAGCTCACCGGGACTAGCGGGAGATACGCAGTATTTT. Encoded protein: CASSPGLAGDTQYF.